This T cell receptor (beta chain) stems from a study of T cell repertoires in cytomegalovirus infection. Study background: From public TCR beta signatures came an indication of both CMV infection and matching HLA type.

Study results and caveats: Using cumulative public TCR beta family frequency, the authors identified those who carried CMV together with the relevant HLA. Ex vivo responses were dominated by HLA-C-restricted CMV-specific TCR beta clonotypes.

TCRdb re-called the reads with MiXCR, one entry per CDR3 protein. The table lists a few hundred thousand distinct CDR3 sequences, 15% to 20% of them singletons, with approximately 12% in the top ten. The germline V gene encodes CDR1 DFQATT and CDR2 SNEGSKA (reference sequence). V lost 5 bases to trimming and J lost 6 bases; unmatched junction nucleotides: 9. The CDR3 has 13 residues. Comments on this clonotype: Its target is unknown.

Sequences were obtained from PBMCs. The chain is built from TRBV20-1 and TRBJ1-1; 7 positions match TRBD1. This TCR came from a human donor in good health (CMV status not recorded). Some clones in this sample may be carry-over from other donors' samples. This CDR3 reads CSAERPGGPEAFF. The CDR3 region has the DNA TGCAGTGCTGAGCGACCAGGGGGACCTGAAGCTTTCTTT.